The TCR beta chain under discussion was sequenced for a study of blood T cell repertoires in COVID-19. Trimming took off 3 bases at V and 0 bases at J, with 15 bases between the two ends. The CDR3 totals 17 residues. Germline V CDR1 and CDR2: LNHDA, SQIVND (reference sequence). Method: immunoSEQ multiplex PCR; TCRdb's copy keeps in-frame clones and lacks some. The sample includes roughly 75,000 clones, around 79% of them seen just once. This sequence originates from a man aged 50-59 years with acute or convalescent COVID-19. This chain connects TRBV19 to TRBJ1-3; no clear D gene. The sequencing sample was made of peripheral blood. The CDR3 coding sequence is TGTGCCAGTAGTATCACGGTAGGAGGGTCCTCTGGAAACACCATATATTTT. It is translated as CASSITVGGSSGNTIYF.